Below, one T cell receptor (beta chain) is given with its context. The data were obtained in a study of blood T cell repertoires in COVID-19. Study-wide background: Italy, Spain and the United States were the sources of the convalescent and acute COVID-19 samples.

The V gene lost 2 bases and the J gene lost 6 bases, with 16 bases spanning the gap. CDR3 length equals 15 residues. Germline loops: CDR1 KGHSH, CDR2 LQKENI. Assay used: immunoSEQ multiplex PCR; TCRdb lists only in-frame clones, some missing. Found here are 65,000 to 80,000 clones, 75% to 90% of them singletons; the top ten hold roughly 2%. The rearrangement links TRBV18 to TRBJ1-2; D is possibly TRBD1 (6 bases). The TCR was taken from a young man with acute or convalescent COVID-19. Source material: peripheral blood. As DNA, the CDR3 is TGTGCCAGCTCACCAGGGGTCGATAACAGGGATGGCTACACCTTC. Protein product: CASSPGVDNRDGYTF.